The sequence of this TCR beta chain was determined in a study of human T cells and chemical hapten exposure. Findings and limits, study-wide: TCRs at high frequency, those above 1 in 1000, did not change with DPC sensitization.

The sample's time point: healthy volunteer bleed at 2 weeks. The starting material, unfractionated whole blood, was used for total RNA extraction. As the library was built, unique molecular identifiers were attached to individual cDNA molecules. MiXCR, applied by TCRdb to the RACE reads, yields one record per CDR3 protein. The data contain roughly 49,000 distinct CDR3 sequences, approximately 4.7% of them singletons. This clonotype was seen ten or more times. Its specificity is unknown. The CDR3 has 11 residues. Deletions cut 2 bases from V and 4 bases from J, with 2 bases between. The germline CDR1 and CDR2 sequences are MNHNY and SVGAGI (reference sequence).

The sequenced sample consisted of whole blood. The receptor was isolated from a female donor in good health. Some clones in this sample may be carry-over from other donors' samples. This chain links TRBV6-6 with TRBJ2-5; D remains unclear. The DNA for the CDR3 is TGTGCCAGCAGTTACGTAGAGACCCAGTACTTC. This gives the protein CASSYVETQYF.